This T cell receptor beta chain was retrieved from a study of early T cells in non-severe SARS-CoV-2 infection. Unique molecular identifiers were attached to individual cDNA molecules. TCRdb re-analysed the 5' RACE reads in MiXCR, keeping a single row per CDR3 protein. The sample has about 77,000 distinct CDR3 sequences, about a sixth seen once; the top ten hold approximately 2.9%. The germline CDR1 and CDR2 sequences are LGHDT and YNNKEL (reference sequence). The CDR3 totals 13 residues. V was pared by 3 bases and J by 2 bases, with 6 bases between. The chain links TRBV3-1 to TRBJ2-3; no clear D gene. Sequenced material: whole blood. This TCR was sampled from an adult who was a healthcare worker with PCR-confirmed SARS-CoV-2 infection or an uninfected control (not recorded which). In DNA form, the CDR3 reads TGTGCCAGCAGCCAGACCGTCACAGATACGCAGTATTTT. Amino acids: CASSQTVTDTQYF.